The 18 T cell receptor beta chains below all came from one sample that was sequenced in a study of blood T cell repertoires in COVID-19. Generated by immunoSEQ multiplex PCR, the TCRdb table keeps only in-frame clones and is missing some. The sample comprises tens of thousands of clones, around 78% of which are singletons, and more than 15% rests with the top ten. Material for sequencing was peripheral blood. These receptors all stem from a human donor in a cohort sampled during active COVID-19.

V usage is TRBV6-6 and J usage is TRBJ1-1; D unclear. The V gene lost 5 bases and the J gene lost 0 bases, with 13 bases spanning the gap. Germline V gene data show CDR1 as MNHNY and CDR2 as SVGAGI (reference sequence). This CDR3 spans 15 amino acids. The CDR3 loop is CASSLDGLLNTEAFF. The CDR3 nucleotides read TGTGCCAGCAGTCTCGACGGACTACTGAACACTGAAGCTTTCTTT.

The chain couples TRBV5-1 to TRBJ2-7, with a possible D match to TRBD2 (5 bases). The germline gives CDR1 SGHRS, CDR2 YFSETQ. The CDR3 spans 15 residues. V shed 0 bases and J shed 2 bases, with 12 bases lying between them. CDR3 region: CASSLAPGDPYEQYF. As DNA, the CDR3 is TGCGCCAGCAGCTTGGCCCCCGGGGATCCCTACGAGCAGTACTTC.

V usage is TRBV7-9 and J usage is TRBJ2-1; 10 bases match TRBD1. There are 15 residues in the CDR3. Looked up from germline, CDR1 is SEHNR and CDR2 is FQNEAQ (reference sequence). V was pared by 3 bases and J by 4 bases, with 3 bases of the junction left unmatched. The CDR3 here is CASSFRDRGYNEQFF. DNA for the CDR3: TGTGCCAGCAGCTTCCGGGACAGGGGATACAATGAGCAGTTCTTC.

In this sample, this clone turned up once. The chain has TRBV19 and TRBJ2-3; D is possibly TRBD1 (6 bases). Germline V lookup: CDR1 LNHDA, CDR2 SQIVND (reference sequence). The length of the CDR3 is 14 residues. Trimming left V 7 bases short and J 2 bases short, with 13 bases between. The DNA for the CDR3 is TGTGCCAGTACTCCGACAGGCCCCACAGATACGCAGTATTTT. This gives the protein CASTPTGPTDTQYF.

This chain joins TRBV7-6 and TRBJ2-4; 10 nucleotides line up with TRBD2. The V segment lost 4 bases and the J segment 8 bases; nucleotides outside the gene matches: 14. Germline loops: CDR1 SGHVS, CDR2 FNYEAQ. The CDR3 length is 17 residues. The CDR3 sequence is CASSSASGGPGGDIQYF. CDR3 nucleotide sequence: TGTGCCAGCAGCTCAGCTAGCGGGGGCCCGGGAGGGGACATTCAGTACTTC.

This chain joins TRBV7-9 and TRBJ1-6, with D perhaps matching TRBD1 (6 bases). CDR1 SEHNR and CDR2 FQNEAQ come from the germline V gene (reference sequence). Trimming took off 4 bases at V and 0 bases at J, with 13 bases between the two ends. This CDR3 has 17 residues. CDR3 bases: TGTGCCAGCAGCTCCGACAGGATGAGCTCCTATAATTCACCCCTCCACTTT. The encoded protein is CASSSDRMSSYNSPLHF.

This clone was seen more than once but under ten times. The CDR3 coding sequence is TGCGCCAGCAGCCAAGGTCGAGCGGGGAAGCGGGAGCAGTTCTTC. It encodes CASSQGRAGKREQFF. V is TRBV4-1 and J is TRBJ2-1; 7 bases map to TRBD2. With 1 base clipped from V and 10 bases from J, the junction kept 10 bases outside the gene matches. This CDR3 comprises 15 residues. Per the germline V gene, CDR1 is MGHRA and CDR2 is YSYEKL.

The gene calls are TRBV7-9 and TRBJ1-1, with no clear D. Germline CDR1 reads SEHNR; CDR2 reads FQNEAQ (reference sequence). V was pared by 3 bases and J by 1 base, with 6 bases between. CDR3 length: 13 amino acids. CDR3 sequence (DNA): TGTGCCAGCAGCTTGACACCGAACACTGAAGCTTTCTTT. This encodes CASSLTPNTEAFF.

The rearrangement joins TRBV10-2 to TRBJ2-1, with TRBD2 matching over 10 bases. Trimming at V came to 6 bases and at J to 7 bases, leaving 6 bases not matched to a gene. CDR1 is WSHSY, CDR2 SAAADI, per germline. The CDR3 extends over 14 amino acids. The CDR3 loop reads CASRPGLATNEQFF. The CDR3 coding sequence is TGCGCCAGCAGACCGGGACTAGCGACAAATGAGCAGTTCTTC.

The chain employs TRBV6-5 and TRBJ1-1, with D uncertain. CDR3 length equals 14 residues. The germline gives CDR1 MNHEY, CDR2 SVGAGI. V lost 4 bases and J lost 3, with 12 bases in between. CDR3 DNA: TGTGCCAGCAGTTCGGCTGGAGATGACACTGAAGCTTTCTTT. This encodes CASSSAGDDTEAFF.

The chain joins TRBV6-5 to TRBJ1-6; possibly TRBD1 for D (5 bases). V was clipped by 7 bases and J by 2 bases, with 12 bases between them. This CDR3 is 15 amino acids long. Germline V gene lookup returns CDR1 MNHEY and CDR2 SVGAGI. The CDR3 region is CASTGRQPYNSPLHF. CDR3 coding DNA: TGTGCCAGCACCGGAAGACAGCCCTATAATTCACCCCTCCACTTT.

The chain carries TRBV5-4 and TRBJ2-5, with TRBD1 identical over 7 bases. This CDR3 comprises 18 residues. V gave up 3 bases and J gave up 0 bases; unmatched junction bases: 14. Germline assignment: CDR1 SGHNT and CDR2 YYREEE (reference sequence). CDR3 coding DNA: TGTGCCAGCAGCTCGGAATACCGGGACAGAGTATACCAAGAGACCCAGTACTTC. Its protein product is CASSSEYRDRVYQETQYF. Supplemented by reference TRBV5-4 and TRBJ2-5, the full variable domain reads ETGVTQSPTHLIKTRGQQVTLRCSSQSGHNTVSWYQQALGQGPQFIFQYYREEENGRGNFPPRFSGLQFPNYSSELNVNALELDDSALYLCASSSEYRDRVYQETQYFGPGTRLLVL.

The chain carries TRBV7-9 and TRBJ2-5; 8 bases are shared with TRBD2. V trimming: 7 bases; J trimming: 2 bases; junction bases outside the gene matches: 9. This CDR3 region has 15 residues. Germline V gene lookup returns CDR1 SEHNR and CDR2 FQNEAQ (reference sequence). The CDR3 loop reads CASNSISGGQETQYF. The CDR3 region has the DNA TGTGCCAGCAACTCCATCAGCGGGGGACAAGAGACCCAGTACTTC. Full variable domain (remainder filled in from reference TRBV7-9 and TRBJ2-5): DTGVSQNPRHKITKRGQNVTFRCDPISEHNRLYWYRQTLGQGPEFLTYFQNEAQLEKSRLLSDRFSAERPKGSFSTLEIQRTEQGDSAMYLCASNSISGGQETQYFGPGTRLLVL.

The V gene is TRBV19, the J gene TRBJ2-7, with D uncertain. CDR1 and CDR2 from the germline V gene are LNHDA and SQIVND (reference sequence). Trimming removed 3 bases from V and 2 bases from J, with 8 bases in between. The CDR3 loop spans 13 amino acids. CDR3: CASSITGTYEQYF. The DNA of the CDR3 is TGTGCCAGTAGTATCACTGGTACCTACGAGCAGTACTTC.

CDR3 coding DNA: TGTGCCAGTTCTATGAGCTCCTATAATTCACCCCTCCACTTT. This gives the protein CASSMSSYNSPLHF. The chain uses TRBV6-5 and TRBJ1-6; unclear D gene. The CDR3 is 14 residues long. Germline V gene sequence: CDR1 MNHEY, CDR2 SVGAGI. V was trimmed by 9 bases and J by 0 bases, leaving 9 bases between them.

The table lists this clone with a few counts. The J gene is TRBJ2-7, the V gene TRBV4-1; tentative D call: TRBD2 (6 bases). The CDR3 totals 14 residues. Germline V lookup: CDR1 MGHRA, CDR2 YSYEKL. The V and J ends lost 0 bases and 7 bases respectively, with 13 bases between them. CDR3 residues: CASSQDNGGGEQYV. CDR3 in DNA: TGCGCCAGCAGCCAAGATAACGGGGGTGGGGAGCAGTACGTC.

The gene calls are TRBV5-5 and TRBJ1-1; D is possibly TRBD1 (6 bases). The CDR3 runs 14 residues. Germline V CDR1 and CDR2: SGHKS, YYEKEE (reference sequence). Trimming pared 6 bases from V and 0 bases from J, leaving 12 bases between. Here the CDR3 DNA reads TGTGCCAGCAAAGCCGGGACATTGAACACTGAAGCTTTCTTT. Translating gives CASKAGTLNTEAFF.

This chain links TRBV13 with TRBJ2-1, with 14 nucleotides matching TRBD2. The V gene end was trimmed by 4 bases and the J gene end by 8 bases; junction bases not matched to a gene: 7. From germline, CDR1 is PRHDT and CDR2 FYEKMQ (reference sequence). This CDR3 has 16 amino acids. The CDR3 DNA is TGTGCCAGCAGCTCCAGGACTAGCGGGAGGTTGGATGAGCAGTTCTTC. It is translated as CASSSRTSGRLDEQFF.